These 21 T cell receptor beta chains were all obtained from the same sample, sequenced in a study of blood T cell repertoires in COVID-19. Generated by immunoSEQ multiplex PCR, the TCRdb table keeps only in-frame clones and is missing some. The table shows approximately 180,000 clones, with approximately 85% occurring only once. The sample comprised peripheral blood. The receptor source for this set is a human donor with active or convalescent COVID-19. The donor label of this sample is uncertain.

The chain joins TRBV19 to TRBJ1-5; TRBD1 matches 7 bases. CDR1 LNHDA and CDR2 SQIVND come from the germline V gene (reference sequence). The CDR3 sequence is 14 residues long. Losses at the gene ends were 5 bases for V and 6 bases for J; bases not matched to a gene: 7. In DNA form, the CDR3 reads TGTGCCAGTAGTTTTGACAGGGTTGCTCAGCCCCAGCATTTT. This codes for CASSFDRVAQPQHF.

Here the CDR3 reads CASSPNSGGGYNEQFF. The CDR3 nucleotides read TGTGCCAGTAGTCCAAATAGCGGGGGGGGCTACAATGAGCAGTTCTTC. The J gene is TRBJ2-1, the V gene TRBV19; 11 positions match TRBD2. Germline lookup yields CDR1 LNHDA and CDR2 SQIVND (reference sequence). With 5 bases clipped from V and 3 bases from J, the junction kept 6 bases outside the gene matches. This CDR3 is built from 16 residues.

This chain connects TRBV15 to TRBJ2-1; D is perhaps TRBD1 (6 bases). This CDR3 has 16 amino acids. CDR1 LNHNV and CDR2 YYDKDF come from the germline V gene (reference sequence). Trimming left V 0 bases short and J 5 bases short, with 14 bases between. Here the CDR3 DNA reads TGTGCCACCAGCAGAGATATTTCAGGGGCCCACAATGAGCAGTTCTTC. Protein: CATSRDISGAHNEQFF. The variable domain in full, completed from reference TRBV15 and TRBJ2-1, reads DAMVIQNPRYQVTQFGKPVTLSCSQTLNHNVMYWYQQKSSQAPKLLFHYYDKDFNNEADTPDNFQSRRPNTSFCFLDIRSPGLGDTAMYLCATSRDISGAHNEQFFGPGTRLTVL.

About this clone itself: This specimen includes other DNA sequences encoding the same CDR3. The chain uses TRBV5-4 and TRBJ2-7, with D hard to call. This CDR3 is 13 amino acids long. Trimming removed 2 bases from V and 0 bases from J, with 6 bases in between. Germline V CDR1 and CDR2: SGHNT, YYREEE (reference sequence). The CDR3 loop reads CASSFSGSYEQYF. The CDR3 DNA reads as TGTGCCAGCAGCTTTTCGGGCTCCTACGAGCAGTACTTC.

This clone appeared a few times. The chain carries TRBV7-9 and TRBJ1-3; no clear D gene. The V and J ends lost 1 base and 8 bases respectively, with 6 bases between them. This CDR3 spans 12 amino acids. Germline V lookup: CDR1 SEHNR, CDR2 FQNEAQ (reference sequence). For the CDR3, the DNA is TGTGCCAGCAGCTTAGTGGTAGACACCATATATTTT. This sequence encodes CASSLVVDTIYF.

This chain connects TRBV6-5 to TRBJ2-3, with TRBD2 matching over 8 bases. CDR1 and CDR2 from the germline V gene are MNHEY and SVGAGI. V dropped 5 bases and J dropped 6; count of bases not matched to a gene: 10. CDR3 size: 15 residues. Here the CDR3 DNA reads TGTGCCAGCAGTCTACGGGGGGGCGTACCGGATACGCAGTATTTT. Translating gives CASSLRGGVPDTQYF.

The V gene is TRBV5-8, the J gene TRBJ2-6; 7 positions match TRBD1. CDR1 SGHTS and CDR2 YDEGEE come from the germline V gene. V lost 4 bases and J lost 0; bases outside the gene matches: 7. CDR3 size: 17 residues. In DNA, the CDR3 is TGTGCCAGCAGCCATGGGACAGCCCACTCTGGGGCCAACGTCCTGACTTTC. It yields the protein CASSHGTAHSGANVLTF.

This clone was seen just once. This chain connects TRBV10-3 to TRBJ1-5, with D unresolved. CDR3 length: 14 amino acids. Germline CDR1 is ENHRY and CDR2 is SYGVKD. Trimming pared 4 bases from V and 2 bases from J, leaving 9 bases between. The CDR3 DNA sequence: TGTGCCATCAGTGCCCGGCAGGGCAATCAGCCCCAGCATTTT. Encoded protein: CAISARQGNQPQHF.

The chain has TRBV6-6 and TRBJ1-2, with D unresolved. V gave up 6 bases and J gave up 2 bases, with 13 bases separating them. Germline CDR1 reads MNHNY; CDR2 reads SVGAGI (reference sequence). This CDR3 is built from 14 residues. The CDR3 protein is CASRPSAENYGYTF. The CDR3, as DNA: TGTGCCAGCAGACCTTCGGCGGAGAACTATGGCTACACCTTC.

The CDR3 loop reads CASGILAGVSEQYF. The DNA of the CDR3 is TGTGCCAGCGGGATACTAGCGGGAGTTTCCGAGCAGTACTTC. V is TRBV7-9 and J is TRBJ2-7; 11 bases map to TRBD2. Trimming took 8 bases from V and 6 from J; bases not matched to a gene: 9. Germline V gene sequence: CDR1 SEHNR, CDR2 FQNEAQ (reference sequence). The CDR3 runs to 14 residues.

The rearrangement links TRBV3-1 (or the pseudogene TRBV3-2) to TRBJ2-7, with a possible D match to TRBD2 (7 bases). The CDR3 covers 14 residues. Germline loops: CDR1 LGHDT, CDR2 YNNKEL (reference sequence). Deletions cut 3 bases from V and 2 bases from J, with 11 bases between. CDR3 coding DNA: TGTGCCAGCAGCCAGGCCGGGGGGCCCTACGAGCAGTACTTC. Translated: CASSQAGGPYEQYF.

This clone showed up just a few times. The rearrangement joins TRBV7-9 to TRBJ2-3; D uncertain. Germline lookup yields CDR1 SEHNR and CDR2 FQNEAQ (reference sequence). The V end was cut by 9 bases, the J end by 5 bases, with 21 bases between. The CDR3 runs 15 residues. The CDR3 region is CASRPPPRLGDTQYF. In nucleotides, the CDR3 is TGTGCCAGTCGACCCCCCCCGAGGCTGGGAGATACGCAGTATTTT.

This clone has more than one count but fewer than ten. The CDR3 region is CASSLYTSGGSYEQYF. Here the CDR3 DNA reads TGTGCCAGCAGTTTATACACTAGCGGGGGTTCTTACGAGCAGTACTTC. The chain recombines TRBV27 with TRBJ2-7; TRBD2 matches at 11 bases. V shed 1 base and J 4 bases; nucleotides not matched to a gene: 6. The CDR3 extends over 16 amino acids. Germline lookup yields CDR1 MNHEY and CDR2 SMNVEV (reference sequence).

J is TRBJ1-4 and V is TRBV7-9; D may be TRBD1 (6 bases). The CDR3 covers 12 residues. V lost 7 bases to trimming and J lost 8 bases, with 11 bases between them. Germline values: CDR1 SEHNR, CDR2 FQNEAQ (reference sequence). CDR3 bases: TGTGCCAGCACCCACGACAGGGAAAAACTGTTTTTT. It yields the protein CASTHDREKLFF.

This chain connects TRBV29-1 to TRBJ1-4; 7 bases are shared with TRBD1. The V segment lost 5 bases and the J segment 8 bases; nucleotides outside the gene matches: 5. This CDR3 has 12 residues. The V gene's germline CDR1 is SQVTM and CDR2 ANQGSEA. In DNA, the CDR3 is TGCAGCGTTTCACAGGGGCCGGAAAAACTGTTTTTT. It specifies CSVSQGPEKLFF.

This clone has only one observation. This chain connects TRBV28 to TRBJ2-3, with D possibly being TRBD2 (5 bases). CDR1 MDHEN and CDR2 SYDVKM come from the germline V gene. This CDR3 comprises 15 residues. Trimming shortened V by 1 base and J by 0 bases, and 8 bases separated the two germline ends. CDR3 bases: TGTGCCAGCAGTTTATACGGCGGGAGCACAGATACGCAGTATTTT. This encodes CASSLYGGSTDTQYF.

The gene calls are TRBV28 and TRBJ2-3, with 11 bases matching TRBD2. The germline V gene has CDR1 MDHEN and CDR2 SYDVKM. Trimming took 2 bases from V and 6 from J; bases not matched to a gene: 4. The CDR3 contains 15 residues. DNA of the CDR3: TGTGCCAGCAGTTTACTAGCGGGGGGTATTGATACGCAGTATTTT. Residues: CASSLLAGGIDTQYF.

The chain employs TRBV10-3 and TRBJ2-7; D may be TRBD1 (6 bases). V was cut by 8 bases and J by 0 bases, with 11 bases left in between. From germline, CDR1 is ENHRY and CDR2 SYGVKD. The CDR3 totals 13 residues. The CDR3: CAISRGDSYEQYF. The CDR3 DNA reads as TGTGCCATCTCCAGGGGCGACTCCTACGAGCAGTACTTC.

The chain couples TRBV28 to TRBJ1-1, with a weak D call TRBD1 (6 bases). The CDR3 extends over 15 amino acids. The V gene's germline CDR1 is MDHEN and CDR2 SYDVKM. The V end was cut by 7 bases, the J end by 4 bases, with 19 bases between. The CDR3 bases are TGTGCCAGCACCCTTTCCCCAGGGGCCGGCACTGAAGCTTTCTTT. Protein sequence: CASTLSPGAGTEAFF.

This chain joins TRBV7-8 and TRBJ2-5; D may be TRBD1 (5 bases). CDR1 and CDR2 from the germline V gene are SGHVS and FQNEAQ. The CDR3 spans 13 residues. The V end was cut by 2 bases, the J end by 4 bases, with 8 bases between. The CDR3 sequence is CASSLLRGETQYF. In nucleotides, the CDR3 is TGTGCCAGCAGCTTATTAAGGGGAGAGACCCAGTACTTC. The whole variable domain, filled in from reference TRBV7-8 and TRBJ2-5, reads GAGVSQSPRYKVAKRGQDVALRCDPISGHVSLFWYQQALGQGPEFLTYFQNEAQLDKSGLPSDRFFAERPEGSVSTLKIQRTQQEDSAVYLCASSLLRGETQYFGPGTRLLVL.

This clone was observed a handful of times. This sequence joins TRBV28 and TRBJ2-4, with a weak D call TRBD2 (6 bases). In germline, CDR1 is MDHEN, CDR2 SYDVKM. This CDR3 comprises 14 residues. The CDR3 sequence: CVVNGGIAKNIQYF. CDR3 sequence (DNA): TGTGTGGTCAACGGGGGTATAGCCAAAAACATTCAGTACTTC.